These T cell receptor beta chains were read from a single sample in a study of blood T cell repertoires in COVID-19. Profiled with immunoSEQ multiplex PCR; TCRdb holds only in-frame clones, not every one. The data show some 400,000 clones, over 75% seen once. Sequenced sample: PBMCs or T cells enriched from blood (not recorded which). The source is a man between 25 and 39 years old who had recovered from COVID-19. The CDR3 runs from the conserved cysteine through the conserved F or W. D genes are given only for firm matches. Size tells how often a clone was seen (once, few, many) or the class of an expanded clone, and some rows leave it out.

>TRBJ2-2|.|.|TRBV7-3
TGTGCCAGCAGCTCCCGGGGGCGGGGAGGGCCTCGTTCTGGGGAGCTGTTTTTT
CASSSRGRGGPRSGELFF
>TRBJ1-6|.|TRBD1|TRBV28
TGTGCCAGCAGTTTCGGGACAGGGAGCTCCTATAATTCACCCCTCCACTTT
CASSFGTGSSYNSPLHF
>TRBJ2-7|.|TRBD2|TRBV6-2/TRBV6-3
TGTGCCAGCAGTTATCCCAGCGGGAGTATCTACGAGCAGTACTTC
CASSYPSGSIYEQYF
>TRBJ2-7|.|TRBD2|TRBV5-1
TGCGCCAGCAGCGCCGGACTAGCGGGAGCCGAGCAGTACTTC
CASSAGLAGAEQYF
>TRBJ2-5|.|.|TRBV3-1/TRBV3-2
TGTGCCAGCAGCCAGAGGGGGGAGACCCAGTACTTC
CASSQRGETQYF
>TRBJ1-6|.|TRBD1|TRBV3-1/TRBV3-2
TGTGCCAGCAGCCAGGGGACAGGGATTAATTCACCCCTCCACTTT
CASSQGTGINSPLHF
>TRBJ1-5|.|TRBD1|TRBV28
TGTGCCAGCAGTACAGGGGGCGGAGGTCAGCCCCAGCATTTT
CASSTGGGGQPQHF
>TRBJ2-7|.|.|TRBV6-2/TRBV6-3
TGTGCCAGCAGCACGGGCGGGTCGGGGCAGTACTTC
CASSTGGSGQYF
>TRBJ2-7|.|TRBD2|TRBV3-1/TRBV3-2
TGTGCCAGCAGCCAAGTAGTGGGAGGGCCGTCCGAGCAGTACTTC
CASSQVVGGPSEQYF
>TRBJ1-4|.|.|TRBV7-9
TGTGCCAGCAGCTCCGTTGAAAAACTGTTTTTT
CASSSVEKLFF
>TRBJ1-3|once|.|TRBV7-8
TGTGCCAGCAGCTTAGCCCCGGGCTCTGGAAACACCATATATTTT
CASSLAPGSGNTIYF
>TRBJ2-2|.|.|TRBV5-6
TGTGCCAGCAGCCCATCCCACAGGGAAGTGTACACCGGGGAGCTGTTTTTT
CASSPSHREVYTGELFF